The T cell receptor beta chain under discussion was sequenced for a study of blood T cell repertoires in COVID-19. Study summary: From T cells, B-cell-depleted T cells, or PBMCs came the material, which was cDNA or gDNA.

The CDR3 has 16 residues. Germline CDR1 is KGHSH and CDR2 is LQKENI. V was shortened by 6 bases and J by 0 bases, with 15 bases between the two germline ends. This clone was found once. Seattle participants joined during active infection and were tracked over time. The protocol was immunoSEQ multiplex PCR, while the TCRdb copy is restricted to in-frame clones and leaves out a portion. The table lists under 450,000 clones, approximately 86% of them singletons. V usage is TRBV18 and J usage is TRBJ1-5, with D possibly matching TRBD1 (6 bases). The sequenced sample consisted of peripheral blood. This TCR derives from a woman aged 60-75 years with COVID-19, enrolled during active disease. DNA for the CDR3: TGTGCCAGCTCGGGGGCTGGGGACCTTAGCAATCAGCCCCAGCATTTT. It is translated as CASSGAGDLSNQPQHF. Full variable domain (rest looked up from reference TRBV18 and TRBJ1-5): NAGVMQNPRHLVRRRGQEARLRCSPMKGHSHVYWYRQLPEEGLKFMVYLQKENIIDESGMPKERFSAEFPKEGPSILRIQQVVRGDSAAYFCASSGAGDLSNQPQHFGDGTRLSIL.